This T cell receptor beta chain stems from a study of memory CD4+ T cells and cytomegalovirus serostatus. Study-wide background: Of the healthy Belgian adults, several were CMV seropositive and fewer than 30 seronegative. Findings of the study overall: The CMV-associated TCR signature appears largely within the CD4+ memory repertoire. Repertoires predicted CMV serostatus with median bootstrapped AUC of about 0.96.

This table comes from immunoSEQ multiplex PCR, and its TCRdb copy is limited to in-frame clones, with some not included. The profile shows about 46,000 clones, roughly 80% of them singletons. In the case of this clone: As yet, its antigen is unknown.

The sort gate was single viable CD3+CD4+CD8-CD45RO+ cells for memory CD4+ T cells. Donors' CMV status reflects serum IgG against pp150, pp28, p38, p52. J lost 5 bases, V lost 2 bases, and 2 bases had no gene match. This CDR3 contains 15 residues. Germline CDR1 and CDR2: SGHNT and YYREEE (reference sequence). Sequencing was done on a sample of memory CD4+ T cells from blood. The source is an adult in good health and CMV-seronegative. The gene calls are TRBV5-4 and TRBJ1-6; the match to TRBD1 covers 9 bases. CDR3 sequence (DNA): TGTGCCAGCAGCTTAGGGACAGGGAATAATTCACCCCTCCACTTT. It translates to CASSLGTGNNSPLHF.